These 3 T cell receptor beta chains originate from one sample sequenced in a study of blood T cells in healthy people across ages. Through a sample-barcoded 5' primer and a J-beta primer mix, a second PCR was run for about 6 to 11 cycles. TCRdb re-derived calls from the 5' RACE reads in MiXCR, one entry per CDR3 protein. There are about a million distinct CDR3 sequences in the sample; approximately 38% occur only once, and around 13% lies in the top ten. Sample: blood. All receptors derive from a man in his late teens or twenties in good health.

The chain has TRBV12-3 or TRBV12-4 and TRBJ2-4; no firm D call. V was trimmed by 5 bases and J by 9 bases, leaving 8 bases between them. CDR3 length: 11 residues. The CDR3 here is CASSLMSIQYF. The CDR3 DNA sequence: TGTGCCAGCAGTCTGATGAGCATTCAGTACTTC.

This clonotype has a count of ten or more. This chain joins TRBV7-9 and TRBJ2-3, with 8 bases fitting TRBD1. From germline, CDR1 is SEHNR and CDR2 FQNEAQ (reference sequence). The CDR3 loop spans 15 amino acids. After removal of 2 bases from V and 2 bases from J, the junction contained 3 bases not matched to a gene. CDR3 sequence: CASSLWQGATDTQYF. The CDR3, as DNA: TGTGCCAGCAGCTTATGGCAGGGGGCCACAGATACGCAGTATTTT.

The table lists this clonotype with a few counts. The rearrangement links TRBV6-6 to TRBJ2-1; 9 positions match TRBD1. The J segment lost 2 bases and the V segment lost 1 base, leaving 3 bases of the junction unmatched. The CDR3 spans 16 residues. Germline values: CDR1 MNHNY, CDR2 SVGAGI (reference sequence). The DNA for the CDR3 is TGTGCCAGCAGTTACTTTGGACAGGGGACCTACAATGAGCAGTTCTTC. Its translation: CASSYFGQGTYNEQFF.